These T cell receptor beta chains were read from a single sample in a study of T-cell reconstitution after alpha-beta-depleted transplantation in children. TCRdb independently ran MiXCR on the PCR reads; one entry per CDR3 protein. The sample contains around 700,000 distinct CDR3 sequences, about an eighth of which appear only once. The material was PBMCs, obtained before TCRalphabeta/CD19-depleted stem cell transplant. The receptor source for this set is a girl aged 2-9 years with congenital amegakaryocytic thrombocytopenia, due to receive a stem cell transplant. CDR3s include the opening cysteine and the closing phenylalanine or tryptophan. The D gene is left open where the match is weak. Some rows mark clone size as missing; the rest say once, few, many or name a class of expanded clone.

clone size	D gene	V gene	J gene	CDR3 DNA	CDR3 protein
many	NA	TRBV19	TRBJ2-2	TGTGCCAGTAGCGACAGGAGTCGGGAGCTGTTTTTT	CASSDRSRELFF
many	NA	TRBV20-1	TRBJ2-1	TGCAGTGCTAGAGAGGCTAGGGTCCGCAATGAGCAGTTCTTC	CSAREARVRNEQFF
many	NA	TRBV7-6	TRBJ1-4	TGTGCCAGCAGCTTAGTAGGGGCAACTAATGAAAAACTGTTTTTT	CASSLVGATNEKLFF
few	TRBD2	TRBV12-3/TRBV12-4	TRBJ2-3	TGTGCCAGCATCATTAGCGGGAAAATCGCAGATACGCAGTATTTT	CASIISGKIADTQYF
many	TRBD1	TRBV29-1	TRBJ1-2	TGCAGCGTCGGACAGGGGGCGGTTGGCTACACCTTC	CSVGQGAVGYTF
NA	NA	TRBV6-1	TRBJ2-7	TGTGCCAGCAGTGAAGGGGGTCTCCGCTCCTACGAGCAGTACTTC	CASSEGGLRSYEQYF
NA	NA	TRBV5-1	TRBJ2-3	TGCGCCAGCAGTGAATTTGCACAAGCCCCAGATACGCAGTATTTT	CASSEFAQAPDTQYF
NA	NA	TRBV28	TRBJ2-3	TGTGCCAGCAGTTTAGCCGGGTTTCCTCCAGATACGCAGTATTTT	CASSLAGFPPDTQYF
few	NA	TRBV27	TRBJ1-5	TGTGCCAGCAGCGGCCTCAATCAGCCCCAGCATTTT	CASSGLNQPQHF
many	TRBD2	TRBV28	TRBJ2-1	TGTGCCAGCAGGCTCCTTAGGTCCCTACTAGCGGACAATGAGCAGTTCTTC	CASRLLRSLLADNEQFF
many	NA	TRBV12-3/TRBV12-4	TRBJ2-2	TGTGCCAGCAGTTTCGACCGTTTTCACGGGGAGCTGTTTTTT	CASSFDRFHGELFF
few	NA	TRBV5-1	TRBJ2-1	TGCGCCAGCAAGGAGGGGATCGAGGTTGAGCAGTTCTTC	CASKEGIEVEQFF
many	NA	TRBV15	TRBJ1-1	TGTGCCACCAGCAGAGATTCCCCTCCTCGACAGCTACAAGCTTTCTTT	CATSRDSPPRQLQAFF
many	TRBD1	TRBV12-3/TRBV12-4	TRBJ2-1	TGTGCCAGCAGCTCCGACAGGGGGTTTTGGTATGAGCAGTTCTTC	CASSSDRGFWYEQFF
NA	TRBD1	TRBV5-1	TRBJ2-3	TGCGCCAGCAGCCAGGACAGGGGGGACACAGATACGCAGTATTTT	CASSQDRGDTDTQYF
NA	NA	TRBV7-3	TRBJ2-4	TGTGCCAGCAGCTTAGGGAGTAGGGACATTCAGTACTTC	CASSLGSRDIQYF
few	TRBD1	TRBV6-2/TRBV6-3	TRBJ2-1	TGTGCCAGCAGAGAGGACAGGTTCTCATTCGGTCCCAACAATGAGCAGTTCTTC	CASREDRFSFGPNNEQFF
NA	TRBD1	TRBV20-1	TRBJ1-2	TGCAGTGCTAGAGATCCCCAGGGGGCTCTCAGTGGCTACACCTTC	CSARDPQGALSGYTF
many	TRBD1	TRBV29-1	TRBJ2-3	TGCAGCGTTGGGATAACAAGACAGGGGACTAGCACAGATACGCAGTATTTT	CSVGITRQGTSTDTQYF
NA	NA	TRBV12-3/TRBV12-4	TRBJ2-4	TGTGCCAGCAGCTTGGGACACCGAGGGAGAGCCAAAAACATTCAGTACTTC	CASSLGHRGRAKNIQYF
many	NA	TRBV27	TRBJ2-1	TGTGCCAGCACGGCGCGGGCCCACAGCTCCTACAATGAGCAGTTCTTC	CASTARAHSSYNEQFF
NA	TRBD1	TRBV5-1	TRBJ1-1	TGCGCCAGCAGTTTACGGACAGGGAAGGCTGAAGCTTTCTTT	CASSLRTGKAEAFF
NA	TRBD1	TRBV7-9	TRBJ1-4	TGTGCCAGCAGCTCACCGGCGGGGACAGATGAAAAACTGTTTTTT	CASSSPAGTDEKLFF
many	TRBD2	TRBV6-1	TRBJ2-7	TGTGCCAGCGGGACTAGCGGATACGAGCAGTACTTC	CASGTSGYEQYF
few	TRBD1	TRBV5-1	TRBJ2-7	TGCGCCAGCAGCTTGGGCCTCCGGGACAGGGACTGGGAGCAGTACTTC	CASSLGLRDRDWEQYF
many	TRBD1	TRBV12-3/TRBV12-4	TRBJ1-2	TGTGCCAGCAGAGGGGACAGCCCTTATGGCTACACCTTC	CASRGDSPYGYTF
NA	NA	TRBV25-1	TRBJ2-5	TGTGCCAGCAGTGAATATAGCCTAGCGGAGACCCAGTACTTC	CASSEYSLAETQYF
NA	NA	TRBV29-1	TRBJ1-1	TGCAGCGTTGCGGAGGATGGGAACACTGAAGCTTTCTTT	CSVAEDGNTEAFF
few	NA	TRBV11-2	TRBJ2-7	TGTGCCAGCAGCTTAGATTGGGGGTTAGACGAGCAGTACTTC	CASSLDWGLDEQYF
NA	TRBD2	TRBV6-1	TRBJ2-7	TGTGCCAGCAGATGGACTAGCGGGAGGGGATCGTGGTGGTACGAGCAGTACTTC	CASRWTSGRGSWWYEQYF
few	TRBD2	TRBV6-2/TRBV6-3	TRBJ2-7	TGTGCCAGCAGTTACTCGACTAGCGGGAGCTACCACGAGCAGTACTTC	CASSYSTSGSYHEQYF
NA	TRBD1	TRBV20-1	TRBJ1-2	TGCAGTGCACGGGGCGGGACAGATTATGGCTACACCTTC	CSARGGTDYGYTF
NA	NA	TRBV7-8	TRBJ2-7	TGTGCCAGCAGCCCCCCCCTCGAGTTCGAGCAGTACTTC	CASSPPLEFEQYF
few	TRBD2	TRBV15	TRBJ2-7	TGTGCCACCAGCAGCCTACTAGCGGGAGATACCCCAACCTACGAGCAGTACTTC	CATSSLLAGDTPTYEQYF
many	TRBD2	TRBV12-3/TRBV12-4	TRBJ2-1	TGTGCCAGCCATCTAGCGGGGATCTCCTACAATGAGCAGTTCTTC	CASHLAGISYNEQFF
few	NA	TRBV29-1	TRBJ1-4	TGCAGCGTTGTGGGGGAAGAGGTATCGCTGTTTTTT	CSVVGEEVSLFF
few	NA	TRBV7-3	TRBJ1-1	TGTGCCAGCAGCTTAACCGTTGAGACTGAAGCTTTCTTT	CASSLTVETEAFF
NA	TRBD2	TRBV4-1	TRBJ2-7	TGCGCCAGCAGCCAGGGCGCGGGCGGGAGGGCCTACGAGCAGTACTTC	CASSQGAGGRAYEQYF
NA	TRBD1	TRBV3-1	TRBJ2-2	TGTGCCAGCAGTCACCGGGACAGGGGGCGCACCGGGGAGCTGTTTTTT	CASSHRDRGRTGELFF
NA	NA	TRBV12-3/TRBV12-4	TRBJ2-1	TGTGCCAGCAGCCGGGACTCCCTCTCCAATGAGCAGTTCTTC	CASSRDSLSNEQFF
NA	NA	TRBV30	TRBJ2-7	TGTGCCTGGAGTACGTCCTGGGCAGGGTGGGAGCAGTACTTC	CAWSTSWAGWEQYF
few	NA	TRBV20-1	TRBJ1-4	TGCAGTGCTTTACCCGGACGCCCAGAAAATGAAAAACTGTTTTTT	CSALPGRPENEKLFF
many	TRBD1	TRBV29-1	TRBJ2-1	TGCAGCCAAACCCAAGGGACAGGGTTTAATGAGCAGTTCTTC	CSQTQGTGFNEQFF
NA	TRBD2	TRBV11-2	TRBJ2-5	TGTGCCAGCAGTCGGGGGGTCGGGACTACGACAGAGACCCAGTACTTC	CASSRGVGTTTETQYF
many	NA	TRBV20-1	TRBJ1-1	TGCAGTGCTAGAGATCGTGTCAGGGCCTACGCTGAAGCTTTCTTT	CSARDRVRAYAEAFF
NA	TRBD1	TRBV7-9	TRBJ2-1	TGTGCCATCCCAGGAAATAGTGTAGGGGGCGATTACAATGAGCAGTTCTTC	CAIPGNSVGGDYNEQFF
few	NA	TRBV29-1	TRBJ2-7	TGCAGCGTGGCGTCTGGCCGCTCCTACGAGCAGTACTTC	CSVASGRSYEQYF
NA	TRBD2	TRBV7-3	TRBJ2-2	TGTGCCAGCAGCTTAAACCCTTCTAGCGGGAGGAACACCGGGGAGCTGTTTTTT	CASSLNPSSGRNTGELFF
NA	NA	TRBV25-1	TRBJ2-7	TGTGCCAGTGGAGACGGGGCTTTCTTCTACGAGCAGTACTTC	CASGDGAFFYEQYF
many	NA	TRBV28	TRBJ2-3	TGTGCCAGCAGTTTAAAGTCGTATACGCAGTATTTT	CASSLKSYTQYF
many	NA	TRBV7-2	TRBJ1-4	TGTGCCAGCAGCTTAATAGCTCGTGAAAAACTGTTTTTT	CASSLIAREKLFF
NA	NA	TRBV15	TRBJ2-3	TGTGCCACCAGCAGCGTTATACGGGGCTCGGGAGATACGCAGTATTTT	CATSSVIRGSGDTQYF
few	TRBD2	TRBV14	TRBJ2-3	TGTGCCAGCAGCCAAGAAGGAGCTAGCGGGAGCAATCCTACGCAGTATTTT	CASSQEGASGSNPTQYF
NA	NA	TRBV28	TRBJ1-2	TGTGCCAGCAGCTCCTTTCGGGGCTACACCTTC	CASSSFRGYTF
many	NA	TRBV12-3/TRBV12-4	TRBJ1-2	TGTGCCGGCGCGGACAGCTCTTATGGCTACACCTTC	CAGADSSYGYTF
many	TRBD2	TRBV5-1	TRBJ2-1	TGCGCCAGCAGCCTGAATAGTGGACTAGAGCACAATGAGCAGTTCTTC	CASSLNSGLEHNEQFF
many	TRBD2	TRBV20-1	TRBJ2-3	TGCAGTGCGGCCACTCGGGACTATAGCACAGATACGCAGTATTTT	CSAATRDYSTDTQYF